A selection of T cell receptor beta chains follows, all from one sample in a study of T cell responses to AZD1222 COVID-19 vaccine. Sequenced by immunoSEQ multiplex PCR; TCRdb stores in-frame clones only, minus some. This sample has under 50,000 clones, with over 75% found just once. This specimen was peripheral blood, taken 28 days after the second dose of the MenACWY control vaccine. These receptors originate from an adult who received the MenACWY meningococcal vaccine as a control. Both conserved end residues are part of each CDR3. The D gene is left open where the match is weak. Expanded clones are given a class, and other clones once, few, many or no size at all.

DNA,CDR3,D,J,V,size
TGTGCCAGTCTTCCGGGGGGAGGGGGCTCCAATCAGCCCCAGCATTTT,CASLPGGGGSNQPQHF,TRBD1,TRBJ1-5,TRBV19,-
TGTGCCAGCAGTCCAGCGGGAGTGAGAACCGGGGAGCTGTTTTTT,CASSPAGVRTGELFF,TRBD2,TRBJ2-2,TRBV28,-
TGTGCCAGCAGCCCCGGGACTAGCGGGAGTGGTTACGAGCAGTACTTC,CASSPGTSGSGYEQYF,TRBD2,TRBJ2-7,TRBV7-9,-
TGTGCCAGCAACTCCCTTTGGGGGGGAGGTCAGCCCCAGCATTTT,CASNSLWGGGQPQHF,-,TRBJ1-5,TRBV28,-
TGCGCCAGCAGCCCCTCCACTAGCGGGGCTTGGGATGAGCAGTTCTTC,CASSPSTSGAWDEQFF,TRBD2,TRBJ2-1,TRBV5-1,-
TGTGCCAGCAGGTCCCTAGTAGGGGGCACAGATACGCAGTATTTT,CASRSLVGGTDTQYF,-,TRBJ2-3,TRBV28,-
TGTGCCAGTAGTCCCGGGAGCCCCAATGAGCAGTTCTTC,CASSPGSPNEQFF,-,TRBJ2-1,TRBV19,-
TGTGCCAGCAGCGGCAGCGGATTGAACACCGGGGAGCTGTTTTTT,CASSGSGLNTGELFF,-,TRBJ2-2,TRBV11-3,-
TGCGCCAGCAGCCCTCCAGGGTACAATGAGCAGTTCTTC,CASSPPGYNEQFF,-,TRBJ2-1,TRBV4-1,-
TGTGCCAGCAGCTTAGCGCGGGGGACCTATGGCTACACCTTC,CASSLARGTYGYTF,-,TRBJ1-2,TRBV7-9,-
TGTGCCAGCAGCCAAGATTTGGGTACAGGGAGCGGAAACACCATATATTTT,CASSQDLGTGSGNTIYF,-,TRBJ1-3,TRBV4-2,-
TGTGCCAGCAGCCAAGGGACAGGGGCCAAGAATTATGGCTACACCTTC,CASSQGTGAKNYGYTF,TRBD1,TRBJ1-2,TRBV3-1/TRBV3-2,-
TGTGCCAGTAGTGAAGCGGGAGGGCCTTGGGATGAGCAGTTCTTC,CASSEAGGPWDEQFF,TRBD2,TRBJ2-1,TRBV19,-
TGTGCCAGCAGCCGAGGGGACAGAGCTTCCTACGAGCAGTACTTC,CASSRGDRASYEQYF,TRBD1,TRBJ2-7,TRBV11-2,-
TGTGCCAGCAGCTTCCGGGGAGAGACCCAGTACTTC,CASSFRGETQYF,-,TRBJ2-5,TRBV7-9,-
TGTGCCAGCAGTTTGGACACTGAAGCTTTCTTT,CASSLDTEAFF,-,TRBJ1-1,TRBV4-2,few
TGTGCCAGCAGCCAATTAGCGGGAGAGGGCTCCGGGGAGCTGTTTTTT,CASSQLAGEGSGELFF,TRBD2,TRBJ2-2,TRBV4-2,-
TGTGCTAGCAGCAGGGACTTGATCAATGAGCAGTTCTTC,CASSRDLINEQFF,-,TRBJ2-1,TRBV7-7,-
TGTGCCAGCAGTCCATTCTCGGGGGGCTACGAGCAGTACTTC,CASSPFSGGYEQYF,TRBD2,TRBJ2-7,TRBV28,-
TGTGCCAGCAGTGAAATGTCAGCCTATAATTCACCCCTCCACTTT,CASSEMSAYNSPLHF,-,TRBJ1-6,TRBV6-1,-
TGTGCCAGCAGCCGCCCCGGGACAGGGGCCTACAATGAGCAGTTCTTC,CASSRPGTGAYNEQFF,TRBD1,TRBJ2-1,TRBV3-1/TRBV3-2,few
TGTGCCACCAGTGATTTAGGCAGGGGGGGCACAGATACGCAGTATTTT,CATSDLGRGGTDTQYF,-,TRBJ2-3,TRBV24-1,-
TGCAGCGTTTTGAGGGGCCGCACAGATACGCAGTATTTT,CSVLRGRTDTQYF,-,TRBJ2-3,TRBV29-1,-
TGTGCCAGCAGCCAAGCGACTAGCGGGCAAGATACGCAGTATTTT,CASSQATSGQDTQYF,TRBD2,TRBJ2-3,TRBV3-1/TRBV3-2,large
TGTGCCAGCAGTTATGGGCGGGAATATTTCGGGGAGCTGTTTTTT,CASSYGREYFGELFF,-,TRBJ2-2,TRBV6-6,once
TGTGCCAGCAGTCCCGACAGGAGTTATGGCTACACCTTC,CASSPDRSYGYTF,-,TRBJ1-2,TRBV12-3/TRBV12-4,-
TGTGCCAGCAGTGACGAGGGGCTTGGGGGCTACACCTTC,CASSDEGLGGYTF,-,TRBJ1-2,TRBV6-4,once
TGTGCCAGTAGTTTTGGAGGCTTGGTAGAGACCCAGTACTTC,CASSFGGLVETQYF,-,TRBJ2-5,TRBV19,-
TGTGCCAGCAGTTTCGGGGGAGCACATAATTCACCCCTCCACTTT,CASSFGGAHNSPLHF,-,TRBJ1-6,TRBV28,-
TGCGCCAGCAGCAAGGGACAGAACTCCATGAACACTGAAGCTTTCTTT,CASSKGQNSMNTEAFF,TRBD1,TRBJ1-1,TRBV5-1,-
TGTGCCAGCAGCTCCAGTTACACCGGGGAGCTGTTTTTT,CASSSSYTGELFF,-,TRBJ2-2,TRBV7-6,-
TGTGCCAGCAGCTTAGAGAACTCAAACTACGAGCAGTACTTC,CASSLENSNYEQYF,-,TRBJ2-7,TRBV7-2,-
TGTGCCAGCAGTCCGGGACAGTACCTCTATGGCTACACCTTC,CASSPGQYLYGYTF,TRBD1,TRBJ1-2,TRBV27,-
TGCAGCGTTGAGGGACGGCAGAACACTGAAGCTTTCTTT,CSVEGRQNTEAFF,-,TRBJ1-1,TRBV29-1,-
TGCGCCAGCAGCCGGGACAGGGGGGCGTCCGGGGAGCTGTTTTTT,CASSRDRGASGELFF,TRBD1,TRBJ2-2,TRBV5-1,-
TGTGCCAGCAGTTTATCGATGTGGACTAGCGGGAGTAGTACAGATACGCAGTATTTT,CASSLSMWTSGSSTDTQYF,TRBD2,TRBJ2-3,TRBV27,-
TGTGCCAGCAGCGCTGACTGGGGGCGTTTCTACGAGCAGTACTTC,CASSADWGRFYEQYF,-,TRBJ2-7,TRBV9,-
TGCGCCAGCAGCCAAACAGCGAGCAACTATGGCTACACCTTC,CASSQTASNYGYTF,-,TRBJ1-2,TRBV4-1,-
TGTGCCAGCAAACCCACAATAGGACTAGCGGTCTACAATGAGCAGTTCTTC,CASKPTIGLAVYNEQFF,TRBD2,TRBJ2-1,TRBV28,-
TGCGCCAGCAGCACCGGACAGGGACTGGCGCTAGGGTATGATGAGCAGTTCTTC,CASSTGQGLALGYDEQFF,TRBD1,TRBJ2-1,TRBV5-1,-
TGTGCAAGTCGCCGACGGACTAGCGGACCGTACGAGCAGTACTTC,CASRRRTSGPYEQYF,-,TRBJ2-7,TRBV12-2,-